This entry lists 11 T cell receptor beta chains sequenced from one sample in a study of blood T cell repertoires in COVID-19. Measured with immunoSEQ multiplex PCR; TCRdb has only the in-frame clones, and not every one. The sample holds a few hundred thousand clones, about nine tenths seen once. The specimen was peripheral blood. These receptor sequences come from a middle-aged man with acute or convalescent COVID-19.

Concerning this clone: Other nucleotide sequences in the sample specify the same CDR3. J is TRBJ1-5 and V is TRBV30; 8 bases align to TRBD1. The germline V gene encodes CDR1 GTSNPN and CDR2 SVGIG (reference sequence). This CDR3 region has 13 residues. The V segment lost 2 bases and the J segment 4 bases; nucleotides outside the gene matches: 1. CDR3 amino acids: CAWSRQGNQPQHF. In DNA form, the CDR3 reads TGTGCCTGGAGTAGACAGGGGAATCAGCCCCAGCATTTT.

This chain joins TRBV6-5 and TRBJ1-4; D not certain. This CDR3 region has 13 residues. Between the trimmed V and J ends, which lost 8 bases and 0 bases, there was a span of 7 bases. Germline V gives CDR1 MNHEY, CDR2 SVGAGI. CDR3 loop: CASQRATNEKLFF. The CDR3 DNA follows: TGTGCCAGCCAAAGAGCAACTAATGAAAAACTGTTTTTT.

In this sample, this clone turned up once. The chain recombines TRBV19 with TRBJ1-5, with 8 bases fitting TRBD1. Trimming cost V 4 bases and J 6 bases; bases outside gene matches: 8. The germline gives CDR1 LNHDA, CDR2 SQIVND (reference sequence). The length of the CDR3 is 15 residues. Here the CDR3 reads CASSTQQGDFQPQHF. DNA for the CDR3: TGTGCCAGTAGTACCCAACAGGGGGACTTTCAGCCCCAGCATTTT.

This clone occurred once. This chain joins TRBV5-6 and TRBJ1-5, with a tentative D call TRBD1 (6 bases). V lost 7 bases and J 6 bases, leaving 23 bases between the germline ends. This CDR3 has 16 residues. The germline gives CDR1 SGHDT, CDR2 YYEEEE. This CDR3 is CASSPGRGGKTQPQHF. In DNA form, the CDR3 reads TGTGCCAGCTCACCGGGGAGGGGGGGCAAGACTCAGCCCCAGCATTTT.

CDR3 region: CASSDRVNPYEQYF. The CDR3 region has the DNA TGCGCCAGCAGTGATCGGGTTAACCCCTACGAGCAGTACTTC. The genes are TRBV10-1 and TRBJ2-7; D not resolved. Trimming shortened V by 3 bases and J by 2 bases, and 11 bases separated the two germline ends. Germline V lookup: CDR1 WNHNN, CDR2 SYGVQD (reference sequence). The CDR3 is 14 amino acids.

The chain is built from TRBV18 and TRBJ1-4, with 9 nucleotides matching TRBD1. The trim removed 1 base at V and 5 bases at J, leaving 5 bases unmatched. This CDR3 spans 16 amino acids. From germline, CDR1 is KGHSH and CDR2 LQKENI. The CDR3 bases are TGTGCCAGCTCACCACTACAGGGGGCAGAGAATGAAAAACTGTTTTTT. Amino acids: CASSPLQGAENEKLFF.

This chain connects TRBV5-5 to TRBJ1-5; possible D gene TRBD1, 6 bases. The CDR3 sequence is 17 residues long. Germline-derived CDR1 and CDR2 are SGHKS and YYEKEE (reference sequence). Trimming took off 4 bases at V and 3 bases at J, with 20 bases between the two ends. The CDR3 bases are TGTGCCAGCAGCCCCCTGGGGGAGGGGGGGATCAATCAGCCCCAGCATTTT. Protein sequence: CASSPLGEGGINQPQHF.

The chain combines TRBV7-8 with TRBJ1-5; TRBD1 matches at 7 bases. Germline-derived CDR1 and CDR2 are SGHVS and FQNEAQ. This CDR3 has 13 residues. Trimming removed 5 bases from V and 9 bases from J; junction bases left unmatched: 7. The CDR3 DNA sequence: TGTGCCAGCAGCCCCGGGACAGATCGGCCCCAGCATTTT. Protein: CASSPGTDRPQHF.

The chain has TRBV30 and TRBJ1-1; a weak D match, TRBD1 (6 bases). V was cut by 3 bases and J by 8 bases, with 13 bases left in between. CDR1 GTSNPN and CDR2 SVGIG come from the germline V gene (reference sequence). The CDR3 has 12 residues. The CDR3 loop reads CAWRGFRGEAFF. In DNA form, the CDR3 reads TGTGCCTGGAGAGGCTTCAGGGGAGAAGCTTTCTTT.

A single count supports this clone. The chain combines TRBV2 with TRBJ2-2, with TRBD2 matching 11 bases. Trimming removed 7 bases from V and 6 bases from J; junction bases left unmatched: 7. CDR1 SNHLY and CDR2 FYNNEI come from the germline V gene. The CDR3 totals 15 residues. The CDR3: CASKVAGGLPGELFF. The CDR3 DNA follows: TGTGCCAGCAAAGTAGCGGGGGGGCTTCCCGGGGAGCTGTTTTTT.

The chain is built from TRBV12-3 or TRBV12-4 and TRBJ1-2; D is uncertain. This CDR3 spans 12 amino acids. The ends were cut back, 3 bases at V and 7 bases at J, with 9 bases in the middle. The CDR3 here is CASSFSGGGYTF. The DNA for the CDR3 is TGTGCCAGCAGTTTTAGTGGCGGTGGCTACACCTTC.